The 15 T cell receptor beta chains presented below share a single source sample, sequenced in a study of PD-1 blockade in classical Hodgkin lymphoma. TCRdb keeps only in-frame clones here, not all; method: immunoSEQ multiplex PCR. This sample yields about 97,000 clones, of which approximately 83% are seen a single time; more than 9% belongs to the top ten. Every patient had relapsed following autologous stem cell transplantation, and cohorts differed in brentuximab vedotin exposure. The starting material was peripheral blood mononuclear cells (PBMCs), obtained at baseline. Every receptor here comes from a human donor with classical Hodgkin lymphoma.

The gene calls are TRBV10-3 and TRBJ2-1; 7 bases are a match to TRBD2. CDR3 length equals 14 residues. Germline V CDR1 and CDR2: ENHRY, SYGVKD. The ends lost 6 bases at V and 6 bases at J; junction bases unmatched: 8. Written as DNA, the CDR3 is TGTGCCATCAGAACGGGACTACCAGCCAATGAGCAGTTCTTC. Translating it yields CAIRTGLPANEQFF.

The V call is TRBV18, the J call TRBJ2-6; maybe TRBD2 (6 bases). The length of the CDR3 is 16 residues. Germline CDR1 reads KGHSH; CDR2 reads LQKENI. V shed 6 bases and J shed 10 bases, with 22 bases lying between them. The CDR3: CASSPAGGGAGNVLTF. Written as DNA, the CDR3 is TGTGCCAGCTCTCCCGCGGGCGGCGGGGCGGGAAACGTCCTGACTTTC.

The J gene is TRBJ2-2, the V gene TRBV5-4, with 9 bases matching TRBD2. Trimming at V came to 2 bases and at J to 3 bases, leaving 2 bases not matched to a gene. Germline CDR1 and CDR2: SGHNT and YYREEE (reference sequence). The CDR3 length is 15 residues. CDR3 loop: CASSFTSGYTGELFF. The CDR3 nucleotides are TGTGCCAGCAGCTTTACTAGCGGGTACACCGGGGAGCTGTTTTTT.

The rearrangement links TRBV5-6 to TRBJ1-2, with a weak D call TRBD1 (6 bases). Germline V CDR1 and CDR2: SGHDT, YYEEEE. The CDR3 contains 12 residues. The V end was cut by 4 bases, the J end by 5 bases, with 9 bases between. CDR3 residues: CASSTTGYGYTF. The CDR3 nucleotides are TGTGCCAGCAGCACCACAGGGTATGGCTACACCTTC.

The rearrangement joins TRBV6-5 to TRBJ2-7, with D maybe TRBD1 (5 bases). The CDR3 totals 15 residues. The V gene's germline CDR1 is MNHEY and CDR2 SVGAGI. The ends were cut back, 6 bases at V and 2 bases at J, with 17 bases in the middle. CDR3 in amino acids: CASSTHLQATYEQYF. The CDR3 DNA follows: TGTGCCAGCAGCACCCATTTACAGGCTACCTACGAGCAGTACTTC.

The chain employs TRBV28 and TRBJ2-2; 7 positions match TRBD1. V lost 4 bases, J lost 4 bases, and 9 bases stayed unmatched. The germline V gene has CDR1 MDHEN and CDR2 SYDVKM. The CDR3 is 16 residues long. CDR3 nucleotide sequence: TGTGCCAGCAGTTCCCCACAGGGGTTATTCACCGGGGAGCTGTTTTTT. Its protein product is CASSSPQGLFTGELFF.

The chain recombines TRBV5-4 with TRBJ2-2; 10 bases match TRBD1. V trimming: 3 bases; J trimming: 5 bases; junction bases outside the gene matches: 4. The CDR3 runs 15 residues. The germline gives CDR1 SGHNT, CDR2 YYREEE (reference sequence). CDR3: CASSWGQGRTGELFF. Here the CDR3 DNA reads TGTGCCAGCAGCTGGGGACAGGGGAGGACCGGGGAGCTGTTTTTT.

This clone was counted a single time. V and J are TRBV28 and TRBJ1-5; weak D call: TRBD1 (5 bases). Germline V gene data show CDR1 as MDHEN and CDR2 as SYDVKM. V lost 7 bases, J lost 4 bases, and 11 bases lay in between. The CDR3 is made up of 13 amino acids. The CDR3: CASTGNTNQPQHF. The CDR3 nucleotides read TGTGCCAGCACAGGGAATACTAATCAGCCCCAGCATTTT.

The sample holds a few counts of this clone. The chain is built from TRBV5-6 and TRBJ2-5, with TRBD1 matching 10 bases. V trimming: 3 bases; J trimming: 2 bases; junction bases outside the gene matches: 4. There are 15 residues in the CDR3. Germline V lookup: CDR1 SGHDT, CDR2 YYEEEE. CDR3 sequence reads: CASSWGGQGQETQYF. CDR3 DNA sequence: TGTGCCAGCAGCTGGGGGGGACAGGGGCAAGAGACCCAGTACTTC.

The gene calls are TRBV7-2 and TRBJ1-5, with a tentative D call TRBD1 (6 bases). Germline CDR1 is SGHTA and CDR2 is FQGNSA. The ends were cut back, 2 bases at V and 6 bases at J, with 14 bases in the middle. The CDR3 contains 15 residues. The DNA of the CDR3 is TGTGCCAGCAGCTTAATTTGGGGGGGCAGTCAGCCCCAGCATTTT. Translated: CASSLIWGGSQPQHF.

The V and J genes are TRBV10-3 and TRBJ2-4, with D perhaps being TRBD1 or TRBD2 (7 bases each). The V and J ends lost 5 bases and 6 bases respectively, with 14 bases between them. This CDR3 is 14 amino acids long. CDR1 and CDR2 from the germline V gene are ENHRY and SYGVKD. The CDR3 region has the DNA TGTGCCATCAGTAGACAGGGCGGGGGAAACATTCAGTACTTC. Translation: CAISRQGGGNIQYF.

J is TRBJ2-1 and V is TRBV27, with D perhaps TRBD1 (5 bases). Deletions cut 0 bases from V and 0 bases from J, with 24 bases between. There are 21 residues in the CDR3. The germline gives CDR1 MNHEY, CDR2 SMNVEV (reference sequence). The CDR3 region is CASSLSGAKSRAQSSYNEQFF. In nucleotides, the CDR3 is TGTGCCAGCAGTTTATCAGGGGCGAAATCTAGAGCGCAAAGCTCCTACAATGAGCAGTTCTTC.

V gene TRBV19 combines with J gene TRBJ2-5; 11 nucleotides align to TRBD1. Germline CDR1 and CDR2: LNHDA and SQIVND (reference sequence). The CDR3 runs to 17 residues. V shed 5 bases and J 5 bases; nucleotides not matched to a gene: 13. CDR3 region: CASSPGTGGAVRETQYF. CDR3 bases: TGTGCCAGTAGTCCCGGGACAGGGGGTGCCGTAAGGGAGACCCAGTACTTC.

The chain recombines TRBV30 with TRBJ1-2; tentatively, D is TRBD1 (5 bases). The V and J ends lost 3 bases and 4 bases respectively, with 18 bases between them. In germline, CDR1 is GTSNPN, CDR2 SVGIG (reference sequence). CDR3 length: 15 residues. The CDR3 region is CAWSPEGWGIYGYTF. The DNA of the CDR3 is TGTGCCTGGAGCCCTGAGGGGTGGGGAATCTATGGCTACACCTTC.

V and J are TRBV29-1 and TRBJ1-1; a possible D gene is TRBD1 (6 bases). V dropped 6 bases and J dropped 3 bases, with 14 bases sitting between them. The CDR3 loop spans 13 amino acids. CDR1 SQVTM and CDR2 ANQGSEA come from the germline V gene. CDR3 protein: CSVHEDSYTEAFF. In nucleotides, the CDR3 is TGCAGCGTCCACGAGGACAGCTACACTGAAGCTTTCTTT.